These 18 T cell receptor beta chains share one sample of origin, sequenced in a study of OX40 agonist ivuxolimab in advanced cancers. Produced via immunoSEQ multiplex PCR; TCRdb's table is partial and in-frame only. The table includes about 80,000 clones, 80% to 90% detected once. Sequencing used CD4+ or CD8+ T cells sorted from blood, obtained in a trial of the OX40 agonist ivuxolimab. The receptors originated from an adult with an advanced solid tumor such as melanoma, head and neck, liver or kidney cancer.

J is TRBJ1-1 and V is TRBV5-1; D uncertain. The CDR3 covers 15 residues. V shed 0 bases and J shed 2 bases, with 11 bases lying between them. CDR1 SGHRS and CDR2 YFSETQ come from the germline V gene. The CDR3 DNA sequence: TGCGCCAGCAGCTTGGGCGGCAGCCGAAACACTGAAGCTTTCTTT. Its protein is CASSLGGSRNTEAFF.

The chain uses TRBV6-1 and TRBJ2-6; TRBD2 is a possible D gene (5 bases). Germline V gives CDR1 MNHNS, CDR2 SASEGT. The CDR3 totals 15 residues. V lost 6 bases and J 2 bases, leaving 11 bases between the germline ends. As DNA, the CDR3 is TGTGCCAGCAGCTGGGAGAAGGCTGGGGCCAACGTCCTGACTTTC. Translated: CASSWEKAGANVLTF.

The chain couples TRBV19 to TRBJ1-3, with no clear D. V lost 4 bases and J 0 bases, leaving 10 bases between the germline ends. CDR1 and CDR2 from the germline V gene are LNHDA and SQIVND (reference sequence). This CDR3 has 15 amino acids. The CDR3, as DNA: TGTGCCAGTAGTACCCTGGTGTTCTCTGGAAACACCATATATTTT. It is translated as CASSTLVFSGNTIYF.

This clone is a singleton in its sample. This rearrangement joins TRBV6-6 to TRBJ1-3; D ambiguous. V shed 6 bases and J shed 0 bases, with 6 bases lying between them. The CDR3 runs to 13 residues. Germline assignment: CDR1 MNHNY and CDR2 SVGAGI (reference sequence). Here the CDR3 reads CASRAGSGNTIYF. The CDR3 DNA sequence: TGTGCCAGCAGGGCGGGCTCTGGAAACACCATATATTTT.

J is TRBJ1-1 and V is TRBV6-6; D is unresolved. The CDR3 consists of 11 residues. V was cut by 8 bases and J by 3 bases, with 7 bases left in between. CDR1 and CDR2 from the germline V gene are MNHNY and SVGAGI (reference sequence). The CDR3 sequence is CASGVDTEAFF. The CDR3 DNA reads as TGTGCCAGCGGGGTGGACACTGAAGCTTTCTTT.

This rearrangement joins TRBV18 to TRBJ2-7; the D is unclear. V gave up 6 bases and J gave up 3 bases, with 12 bases separating them. Germline V gives CDR1 KGHSH, CDR2 LQKENI. The CDR3 extends over 13 amino acids. The CDR3: CASSQRPYYEQYV. The CDR3, as DNA: TGTGCCAGCTCTCAAAGACCGTACTACGAGCAGTACGTC.

The gene calls are TRBV7-9 and TRBJ1-3; D gene uncertain. Germline loops: CDR1 SEHNR, CDR2 FQNEAQ (reference sequence). There are 15 residues in the CDR3. V was pared by 5 bases and J by 0 bases, with 11 bases between. The CDR3 sequence is CASSLESFSGNTIYF. The CDR3 region has the DNA TGTGCCAGCAGCCTCGAATCTTTCTCTGGAAACACCATATATTTT. The entire variable domain, with the rest obtained from reference TRBV7-9 and TRBJ1-3, is as follows: DTGVSQNPRHKITKRGQNVTFRCDPISEHNRLYWYRQTLGQGPEFLTYFQNEAQLEKSRLLSDRFSAERPKGSFSTLEIQRTEQGDSAMYLCASSLESFSGNTIYFGEGSWLTVV.

This rearrangement joins TRBV11-2 to TRBJ1-5; D is uncertain. This CDR3 region has 13 residues. Trimming stripped 3 bases from V and 5 bases from J, with 8 bases between. CDR1 and CDR2 (germline): SGHAT, FQNNGV. The CDR3 DNA sequence: TGTGCCAGCAGCTTCGGACGGCATCAGCCCCAGCATTTT. This translates into CASSFGRHQPQHF.

The CDR3 loop is CASSVDPGTSGANVLTF. CDR3 bases: TGTGCCAGCAGCGTAGACCCGGGTACCTCTGGGGCCAACGTCCTGACTTTC. The V call is TRBV9, the J call TRBJ2-6; D is uncertain. The CDR3 is 17 residues long. The germline V gene encodes CDR1 SGDLS and CDR2 YYNGEE. The germline V and J ends were trimmed by 0 bases and 0 bases, with 10 bases remaining between them.

This chain connects TRBV2 to TRBJ2-2; D unclear. Per germline, CDR1 SNHLY and CDR2 FYNNEI. This CDR3 has 15 amino acids. Trimming removed 5 bases at V and 0 bases at J, with 10 bases between. The CDR3 nucleotides are TGTGCCAGCAGTCGAATGCTAGCGAACACCGGGGAGCTGTTTTTT. Translating gives CASSRMLANTGELFF.

The V gene is TRBV2, the J gene TRBJ2-5; D gene unclear. V was pared by 6 bases and J by 3 bases, with 17 bases between. The germline gives CDR1 SNHLY, CDR2 FYNNEI. This CDR3 is 15 amino acids long. The CDR3 is CASSLGPGLEETQYF. CDR3 DNA: TGTGCCAGCAGCCTAGGGCCGGGTCTCGAAGAGACCCAGTACTTC.

The chain couples TRBV5-5 to TRBJ1-3, with D perhaps matching TRBD1 (5 bases). The CDR3 is made up of 17 amino acids. The V and J ends lost 0 bases and 0 bases respectively, with 13 bases between them. The germline V gene encodes CDR1 SGHKS and CDR2 YYEKEE (reference sequence). In DNA form, the CDR3 reads TGTGCCAGCAGCTTGGCGACAGCGTCTTTCTCTGGAAACACCATATATTTT. Its protein product is CASSLATASFSGNTIYF.

The chain recombines TRBV5-4 with TRBJ2-5; 10 bases fit TRBD2. The CDR3 covers 15 residues. Germline lookup yields CDR1 SGHNT and CDR2 YYREEE (reference sequence). Unmatched junction bases numbered 2, after V lost 2 bases and J lost 1 base. This chain's CDR3 is CASSLRTSGQETQYF. The CDR3 DNA reads TGTGCCAGCAGCTTACGGACTAGCGGCCAAGAGACCCAGTACTTC. Full variable domain (outside the CDR3, taken from reference TRBV5-4 and TRBJ2-5): ETGVTQSPTHLIKTRGQQVTLRCSSQSGHNTVSWYQQALGQGPQFIFQYYREEENGRGNFPPRFSGLQFPNYSSELNVNALELDDSALYLCASSLRTSGQETQYFGPGTRLLVL.

CDR3 DNA sequence: TGCGCCAGCAGCTCGGCAGGGAACGAAAAACTGTTTTTT. Translated, it gives CASSSAGNEKLFF. The rearrangement joins TRBV5-1 to TRBJ1-4, with a tentative D call TRBD1 (5 bases). The CDR3 runs 13 residues. Germline CDR1 SGHRS, CDR2 YFSETQ. Trimming cost V 3 bases and J 8 bases, with 11 bases left between them.

The V call is TRBV5-5, the J call TRBJ1-1; perhaps TRBD1 as D (5 bases). Germline V gives CDR1 SGHKS, CDR2 YYEKEE (reference sequence). The length of the CDR3 is 13 residues. Trimming pared 2 bases from V and 5 bases from J, leaving 10 bases between. The DNA of the CDR3 is TGTGCCAGCAGCTTCCAGGGTAGGACTGAAGCTTTCTTT. Translated: CASSFQGRTEAFF.

The J gene is TRBJ1-1, the V gene TRBV19; D not resolved. V lost 1 base and J lost 4, with 13 bases in between. The CDR3 is 15 residues long. Germline V lookup: CDR1 LNHDA, CDR2 SQIVND (reference sequence). The CDR3 sequence: CASSIVEGWGTEAFF. CDR3 DNA: TGTGCCAGTAGTATAGTTGAGGGCTGGGGCACTGAAGCTTTCTTT.

The chain carries TRBV20-1 and TRBJ1-1; D gene unclear. Trimming shortened V by 3 bases and J by 1 base, and 3 bases separated the two germline ends. The CDR3 extends over 11 amino acids. In germline, CDR1 is DFQATT, CDR2 SNEGSKA (reference sequence). In DNA form, the CDR3 reads TGCAGTGCTAGCAAGAACACTGAAGCTTTCTTT. Residues: CSASKNTEAFF.

This chain joins TRBV28 and TRBJ1-2; 9 nucleotides line up with TRBD1. This CDR3 region has 16 residues. Germline V gene sequence: CDR1 MDHEN, CDR2 SYDVKM. V was clipped by 7 bases and J by 7 bases; unmatched bases: 16. CDR3: CASTLGTGRRVSGYTF. The CDR3 DNA reads TGTGCCAGCACCCTCGGGACAGGGCGACGTGTGAGTGGCTACACCTTC.